These 25 T cell receptor beta chains share one sample of origin, sequenced in a study of shared clonotypes between healthy human individuals (dated by TCRdb to 2019 to 2021). To prepare the library, the immunoSEQ multiplex PCR assay was applied. TCRdb took over this immuneACCESS table, retaining in-frame rearrangements with V and J assigned. Such tables are incomplete; in checked studies, under half of the missing clones stem from an unresolved V gene, and the remainder is unexplained. A total of 950,000 to 1,100,000 clones appear in this sample, under 80% of them only once. The ten largest clones add up to about 1.5% of the sample. Sample: memory CD4+ T cells sorted from blood. Sample cell subset or site, as interpreted from the label and publication: CD45RA-negative fraction. The receptors originated from a man aged 18 to 35 in good health.

This clone was counted between two and nine times. The rearrangement uses TRBV4-1 and TRBJ1-2; possibly TRBD1 for D (5 bases). The germline CDR1 and CDR2 sequences are MGHRA and YSYEKL. The CDR3 runs 15 residues. Trimming removed 3 bases at V and 1 base at J, with 12 bases between. CDR3 sequence (DNA): TGCGCCAGCAGCCAGGAAGCGGACATTAACTATGGCTACACCTTC. Amino acids: CASSQEADINYGYTF.

CDR3 DNA sequence: TGCGCCAGCAGCAGTCGGGATGAGCAGTTCTTC. It yields the protein CASSSRDEQFF. The genes are TRBV5-1 and TRBJ2-1, with D hard to call. Germline values: CDR1 SGHRS, CDR2 YFSETQ. V was clipped by 4 bases and J by 8 bases, with 7 bases between them. The CDR3 runs 11 residues.

This clone was found a few times. The CDR3 DNA follows: TGTGCCAGTAGTATCTTGGCAGGGAATGGCTACACCTTC. It yields the protein CASSILAGNGYTF. V usage is TRBV19 and J usage is TRBJ1-2, with a tentative D call TRBD1 (5 bases). The length of the CDR3 is 13 residues. V lost 3 bases to trimming and J lost 6 bases, with 11 bases between them. The V gene's germline CDR1 is LNHDA and CDR2 SQIVND (reference sequence).

This chain joins TRBV7-9 and TRBJ2-7; no clear D. Looked up from germline, CDR1 is SEHNR and CDR2 is FQNEAQ (reference sequence). This CDR3 comprises 13 residues. V lost 1 base to trimming and J lost 7 bases, with 11 bases between them. CDR3 DNA sequence: TGTGCCAGCAGCTTAGACCGTGCCGGGGAGCAGTACTTC. Amino acids: CASSLDRAGEQYF.

V is TRBV14 and J is TRBJ1-3, with D unclear. Trimming shortened V by 4 bases and J by 2 bases, and 9 bases separated the two germline ends. The CDR3 has 14 residues. Germline lookup yields CDR1 SGHDN and CDR2 FVKESK. CDR3 sequence (DNA): TGTGCCAGCAGCCTACTCAGCACTGGAAACACCATATATTTT. It is translated as CASSLLSTGNTIYF.

The rearrangement links TRBV5-6 to TRBJ2-2; possibly TRBD2 for D (5 bases). The V end lost 3 bases, the J end lost 5 bases, and 14 bases lay between the germline ends. Looked up from germline, CDR1 is SGHDT and CDR2 is YYEEEE. This CDR3 is 15 amino acids long. The CDR3 loop is CASSYPDRGTGELFF. DNA of the CDR3: TGTGCCAGCAGCTACCCCGACCGAGGGACCGGGGAGCTGTTTTTT. Together with reference TRBV5-6 and TRBJ2-2, the CDR3 gives the full variable domain: DAGVTQSPTHLIKTRGQQVTLRCSPKSGHDTVSWYQQALGQGPQFIFQYYEEEERQRGNFPDRFSGHQFPNYSSELNVNALLLGDSALYLCASSYPDRGTGELFFGEGSRLTVL.

The gene calls are TRBV14 and TRBJ2-2; 11 nucleotides agree with TRBD1. With 3 bases clipped from V and 2 bases from J, the junction kept 2 bases outside the gene matches. CDR1 and CDR2 from the germline V gene are SGHDN and FVKESK. The CDR3 contains 16 residues. CDR3 nucleotides: TGTGCCAGCAGCCATAGGACAGGGGGCAACACCGGGGAGCTGTTTTTT. This translates into CASSHRTGGNTGELFF.

The gene calls are TRBV9 and TRBJ2-6; 7 bases map to TRBD1. V lost 3 bases to trimming and J lost 4 bases; unmatched junction nucleotides: 4. Per germline, CDR1 SGDLS and CDR2 YYNGEE. The CDR3 spans 15 residues. The DNA of the CDR3 is TGTGCCAGCAGCGCGACAGGGACCGGGGCCAACGTCCTGACTTTC. The encoded protein is CASSATGTGANVLTF.

The chain is built from TRBV15 and TRBJ2-1; 13 nucleotides align to TRBD2. Germline V gives CDR1 LNHNV, CDR2 YYDKDF (reference sequence). The J segment lost 9 bases and the V segment lost 6 bases, leaving 14 bases of the junction unmatched. The CDR3 spans 17 residues. In DNA, the CDR3 is TGTGCCACCAGTGGGACACTTGGACTAGCGGGAGTAAGTGAGCAGTTCTTC. Translating it yields CATSGTLGLAGVSEQFF.

This clone appeared a few times. This sequence joins TRBV10-3 and TRBJ2-7; D is unclear. Trimming took off 4 bases at V and 2 bases at J, with 9 bases between the two ends. Germline CDR1 and CDR2: ENHRY and SYGVKD. There are 13 residues in the CDR3. The CDR3 protein is CAISGTTTYEQYF. CDR3 nucleotides: TGTGCCATCAGTGGAACAACCACCTACGAGCAGTACTTC.

The V call is TRBV11-2, the J call TRBJ1-4; D perhaps matches TRBD1 (6 bases). CDR3 length: 17 residues. Trimming took 5 bases from V and 0 from J, leaving 16 bases between them. CDR1 is SGHAT, CDR2 FQNNGV, per germline. This CDR3 reads CASSPTTGGPTNEKLFF. CDR3 nucleotides: TGTGCCAGCAGCCCAACGACAGGAGGACCAACTAATGAAAAACTGTTTTTT.

This clone was detected a few times. The sample contains more than one DNA sequence encoding this CDR3. This chain joins TRBV10-3 and TRBJ1-1; D is possibly TRBD1 (6 bases). Germline values: CDR1 ENHRY, CDR2 SYGVKD. V was clipped by 10 bases and J by 0 bases, with 12 bases between them. The CDR3 runs to 13 residues. This CDR3 is CANQGQLNTEAFF. DNA of the CDR3: TGTGCCAACCAAGGACAGCTGAACACTGAAGCTTTCTTT.

This clone has more than one count but fewer than ten. This rearrangement joins TRBV5-4 to TRBJ1-6, with 7 bases that match TRBD1. J lost 6 bases, V lost 6 bases, and 6 bases had no gene match. In germline, CDR1 is SGHNT, CDR2 YYREEE (reference sequence). CDR3 length equals 14 residues. CDR3 region: CASTHRGTNSPLHF. The CDR3 DNA is TGTGCCAGCACCCACAGGGGTACTAATTCACCCCTCCACTTT. Using reference TRBV5-4 and TRBJ1-6 for the parts outside the CDR3, the full variable domain is ETGVTQSPTHLIKTRGQQVTLRCSSQSGHNTVSWYQQALGQGPQFIFQYYREEENGRGNFPPRFSGLQFPNYSSELNVNALELDDSALYLCASTHRGTNSPLHFGNGTRLTVT.

V and J are TRBV9 and TRBJ2-7; 10 nucleotides match TRBD2. Germline assignment: CDR1 SGDLS and CDR2 YYNGEE. The CDR3 totals 16 residues. Trimming removed 4 bases from V and 3 bases from J; junction bases left unmatched: 10. The CDR3 coding sequence is TGTGCCAGCAGCCCATTTGGGGCTAGCGGGGGCTACGAGCAGTACTTC. Residues: CASSPFGASGGYEQYF.

Only one count was recorded for this clone. The chain has TRBV6-6 and TRBJ1-6; D is perhaps TRBD1 (6 bases). CDR1 MNHNY and CDR2 SVGAGI come from the germline V gene (reference sequence). V dropped 0 bases and J dropped 9 bases, with 15 bases sitting between them. The CDR3 covers 16 residues. The CDR3 nucleotides read TGTGCCAGCAGTTACTCAAACAGGGTGGGCGCTTCACCCCTCCACTTT. Translation gives CASSYSNRVGASPLHF.

For this clone: Other DNA sequences in this specimen translate into the identical CDR3. The chain combines TRBV11-2 with TRBJ2-7, with D unclear. This CDR3 is 12 amino acids long. Germline V gene sequence: CDR1 SGHAT, CDR2 FQNNGV. Trimming took 5 bases from V and 0 from J, leaving 5 bases between them. This chain's CDR3 is CASSPDSYEQYF. The CDR3 nucleotides are TGTGCCAGCAGCCCGGACTCCTACGAGCAGTACTTC.

This chain links TRBV19 with TRBJ1-5; D gene unclear. This CDR3 contains 14 residues. V lost 4 bases and J lost 7, with 14 bases in between. Germline V gene sequence: CDR1 LNHDA, CDR2 SQIVND (reference sequence). The CDR3 coding sequence is TGTGCCAGTAGTAGAGGAGGGTTAAACCAGCCCCAGCATTTT. Its protein is CASSRGGLNQPQHF.

The chain recombines TRBV4-3 with TRBJ2-1; 10 bases are a match to TRBD2. The CDR3 is made up of 20 amino acids. Per the germline V gene, CDR1 is LGHNA and CDR2 is YSLEER. Trimming took 0 bases from V and 1 from J; bases not matched to a gene: 12. The CDR3 loop is CASSQDRLAGAHRSYNEQFF. CDR3 DNA sequence: TGCGCCAGCAGCCAAGATAGGCTAGCGGGAGCACATAGGTCCTACAATGAGCAGTTCTTC.

This chain uses TRBV2 with TRBJ1-5; D is ambiguous. The germline V and J ends were trimmed by 3 bases and 4 bases, with 10 bases remaining between them. The CDR3 has 14 residues. Per germline, CDR1 SNHLY and CDR2 FYNNEI. CDR3 in DNA: TGTGCCAGCAGTGACGGGTTGGGGAATCAGCCCCAGCATTTT. This sequence encodes CASSDGLGNQPQHF.

The chain employs TRBV29-1 and TRBJ2-3; D is ambiguous. CDR3 size: 12 residues. Germline values: CDR1 SQVTM, CDR2 ANQGSEA. The V end was cut by 7 bases, the J end by 3 bases, with 11 bases between. CDR3: CSATKGTDTQYF. The DNA of the CDR3 is TGCAGCGCCACTAAGGGAACAGATACGCAGTATTTT.

This chain's CDR3 is CASSPSGRRAYGYTF. DNA for the CDR3: TGTGCCAGCAGCCCTTCGGGACGGAGGGCCTATGGCTACACCTTC. The J gene is TRBJ1-2, the V gene TRBV5-6; the D gene is possibly TRBD1 (5 bases). V lost 4 bases to trimming and J lost 4 bases, with 17 bases between them. Per germline, CDR1 SGHDT and CDR2 YYEEEE. CDR3 length: 15 amino acids. Filled out from reference TRBV5-6 and TRBJ1-2, the complete variable domain reads DAGVTQSPTHLIKTRGQQVTLRCSPKSGHDTVSWYQQALGQGPQFIFQYYEEEERQRGNFPDRFSGHQFPNYSSELNVNALLLGDSALYLCASSPSGRRAYGYTFGSGTRLTVV.

The gene calls are TRBV28 and TRBJ1-4; 9 positions agree with TRBD1. This CDR3 comprises 14 residues. Germline CDR1 MDHEN, CDR2 SYDVKM. Trimming took 6 bases from V and 4 from J; bases not matched to a gene: 3. CDR3: CASRPGQGNEKLFF. CDR3 nucleotide sequence: TGTGCCAGCAGACCGGGACAGGGTAATGAAAAACTGTTTTTT.

The V gene is TRBV6-5, the J gene TRBJ2-2, with unresolved D. The CDR3 totals 12 residues. The V gene lost 3 bases and the J gene lost 6 bases, with 5 bases spanning the gap. Germline CDR1 MNHEY, CDR2 SVGAGI. CDR3: CASSYLPGELFF. The CDR3 nucleotides read TGTGCCAGCAGTTATCTACCCGGGGAGCTGTTTTTT.

The chain uses TRBV5-4 and TRBJ2-2; 11 bases line up with TRBD2. After removal of 4 bases from V and 3 bases from J, the junction contained 2 bases not matched to a gene. The CDR3 loop spans 15 amino acids. Germline V CDR1 and CDR2: SGHNT, YYREEE (reference sequence). CDR3 loop: CASSNSGRDTGELFF. As DNA, the CDR3 is TGTGCCAGCAGCAATAGCGGGAGGGACACCGGGGAGCTGTTTTTT. The whole variable domain, remainder taken from reference TRBV5-4 and TRBJ2-2, is ETGVTQSPTHLIKTRGQQVTLRCSSQSGHNTVSWYQQALGQGPQFIFQYYREEENGRGNFPPRFSGLQFPNYSSELNVNALELDDSALYLCASSNSGRDTGELFFGEGSRLTVL.

This clone turned up a few times. The V call is TRBV10-3, the J call TRBJ2-7; 7 nucleotides agree with TRBD1. Per germline, CDR1 ENHRY and CDR2 SYGVKD. V lost 6 bases, J lost 4 bases, and 3 bases stayed unmatched. This CDR3 has 12 residues. CDR3 DNA sequence: TGTGCCATCAGCGGACAGGCATACGAGCAGTACTTC. It codes for CAISGQAYEQYF.